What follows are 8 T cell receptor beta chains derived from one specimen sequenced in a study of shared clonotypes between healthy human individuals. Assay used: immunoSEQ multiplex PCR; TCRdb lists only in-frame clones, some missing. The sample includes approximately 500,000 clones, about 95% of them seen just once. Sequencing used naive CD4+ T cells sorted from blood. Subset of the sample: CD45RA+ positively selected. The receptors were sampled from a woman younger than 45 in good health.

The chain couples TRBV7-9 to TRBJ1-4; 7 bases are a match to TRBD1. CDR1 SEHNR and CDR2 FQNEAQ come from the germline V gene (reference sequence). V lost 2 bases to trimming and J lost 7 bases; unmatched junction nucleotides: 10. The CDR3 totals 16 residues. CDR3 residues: CASSLSSQGIGEKLFF. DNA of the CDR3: TGTGCCAGCAGCTTAAGCTCACAGGGGATTGGTGAAAAACTGTTTTTT.

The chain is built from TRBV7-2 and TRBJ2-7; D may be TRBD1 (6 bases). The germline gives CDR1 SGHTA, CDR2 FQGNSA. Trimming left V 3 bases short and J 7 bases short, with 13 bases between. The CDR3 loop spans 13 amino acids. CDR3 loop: CASSFGTREEQYF. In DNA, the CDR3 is TGTGCCAGCAGCTTTGGGACAAGGGAAGAGCAGTACTTC.

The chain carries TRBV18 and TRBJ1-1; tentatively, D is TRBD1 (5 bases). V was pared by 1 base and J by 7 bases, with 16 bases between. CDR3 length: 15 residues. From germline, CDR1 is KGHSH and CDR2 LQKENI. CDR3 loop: CASSPLFTGSYEAFF. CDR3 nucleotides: TGTGCCAGCTCACCACTCTTCACAGGCTCTTATGAAGCTTTCTTT.

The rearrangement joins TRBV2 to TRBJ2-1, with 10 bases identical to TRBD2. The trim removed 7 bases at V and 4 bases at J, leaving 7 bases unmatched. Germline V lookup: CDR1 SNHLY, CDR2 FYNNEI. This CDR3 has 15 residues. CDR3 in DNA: TGTGCCAGCAAAAAACTAGCGGGAAATTACAATGAGCAGTTCTTC. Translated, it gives CASKKLAGNYNEQFF.

DNA for the CDR3: TGTGCCATCAGTCTCGGACAGGGGAGCACTGAAGCTTTCTTT. Translating gives CAISLGQGSTEAFF. The genes are TRBV10-3 and TRBJ1-1, with TRBD1 identical over 9 bases. Germline values: CDR1 ENHRY, CDR2 SYGVKD. Trimming took 5 bases from V and 4 from J; bases not matched to a gene: 5. There are 14 residues in the CDR3.

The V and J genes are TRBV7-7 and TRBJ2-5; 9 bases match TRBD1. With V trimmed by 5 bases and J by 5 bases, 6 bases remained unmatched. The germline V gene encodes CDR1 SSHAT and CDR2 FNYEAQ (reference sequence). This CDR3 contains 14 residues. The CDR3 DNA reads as TGTGCCAGCAGCATCGGGACAGGGTCCGAGACCCAGTACTTC. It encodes CASSIGTGSETQYF.

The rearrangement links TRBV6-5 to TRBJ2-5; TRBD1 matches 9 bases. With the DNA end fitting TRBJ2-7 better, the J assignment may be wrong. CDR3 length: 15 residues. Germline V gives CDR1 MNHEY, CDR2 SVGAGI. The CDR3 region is CASSTTGGYPYEQYF. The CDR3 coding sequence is TGTGCCAGCAGTACAACAGGGGGCTATCCCTACGAGCAGTACTTC.

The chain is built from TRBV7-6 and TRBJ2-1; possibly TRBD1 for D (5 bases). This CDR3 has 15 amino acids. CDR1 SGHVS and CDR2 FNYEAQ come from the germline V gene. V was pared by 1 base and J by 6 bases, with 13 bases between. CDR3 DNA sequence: TGTGCCAGCAGCTTAGGGGCCTGGGGCGGCAATGAGCAGTTCTTC. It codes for CASSLGAWGGNEQFF.